The present T cell receptor (beta chain) was sequenced within a study of OX40 agonist ivuxolimab in advanced cancers. Study outcomes and limitations: Specificity for antigen went undetermined in the expanded peripheral T cells.

V gave up 4 bases and J gave up 0 bases, with 10 bases separating them. The CDR3 covers 14 residues. The V gene's germline CDR1 is SGHKS and CDR2 YYEKEE (reference sequence). Libraries were prepared by immunoSEQ multiplex PCR; TCRdb keeps only in-frame clonotypes and omits some of them. The table records about 50,000 clones, roughly three quarters of them present only once. A note on this clone: Its antigen is undetermined.

The input for sequencing was CD4+ or CD8+ T cells sorted from blood, taken in a trial of the OX40 agonist ivuxolimab. J is TRBJ1-1 and V is TRBV5-5; D remains ambiguous. The receptor's source is an adult with an advanced solid tumor such as melanoma, head and neck, liver or kidney cancer. CDR3: CASSVAGVNTEAFF. CDR3 sequence (DNA): TGTGCCAGCAGCGTGGCAGGAGTGAACACTGAAGCTTTCTTT.